The rows below give T cell receptor beta chains drawn from one sample of a study of shared clonotypes between healthy human individuals. Sequencing was performed with immunoSEQ multiplex PCR; in TCRdb, only in-frame clones are kept and a portion is missing. The table records a few million clones, approximately 95% of them present only once. The sample was naive CD4+ T cells from PBMCs. These receptors all come from a man between 18 and 35 years old in good health. Some clones in this sample may be carry-over from other donors' samples. Both conserved end residues are part of each CDR3. D genes are given only for firm matches. Not every row has a clone size; where given, it reads once, few, many or a size class.

cdr3_nt: TGTGCCAGCAGTGAAGGGTTAAATGGCTACACCTTC
cdr3_aa: CASSEGLNGYTF
d_call: -
v_call: TRBV2
clone_size: -
j_call: TRBJ1-2

cdr3_nt: TGTGCCAGCTCACCACAAACAGGGGGCTCCTACGAGCAGTACTTC
cdr3_aa: CASSPQTGGSYEQYF
d_call: TRBD1
v_call: TRBV18
clone_size: -
j_call: TRBJ2-7

cdr3_nt: TGTGCCAGCAGCTTAGTTGCAGCATCCTACGAGCAGTACTTC
cdr3_aa: CASSLVAASYEQYF
d_call: -
v_call: TRBV7-9
clone_size: -
j_call: TRBJ2-7

cdr3_nt: TGTGCCATCAGTGAGATTAGAACGAACCAGCCCCAGCATTTT
cdr3_aa: CAISEIRTNQPQHF
d_call: -
v_call: TRBV10-3
clone_size: -
j_call: TRBJ1-5

cdr3_nt: TGTGCCAGTAGTCTTCGCTCCTACAATGAGCAGTTCTTC
cdr3_aa: CASSLRSYNEQFF
d_call: -
v_call: TRBV19
clone_size: -
j_call: TRBJ2-1

cdr3_nt: TGTGCCAGCAGCTTCGCAATGAACACTGAAGCTTTCTTT
cdr3_aa: CASSFAMNTEAFF
d_call: -
v_call: TRBV7-2
clone_size: -
j_call: TRBJ1-1

cdr3_nt: TGTGCCAGCAGCGTATCTGTGGAGAAGGGGGAGCAGTACTTC
cdr3_aa: CASSVSVEKGEQYF
d_call: -
v_call: TRBV9
clone_size: -
j_call: TRBJ2-7

cdr3_nt: TGTGCCAGCAGCCCCGGGGGGGGAAGCAATCAGCCCCAGCATTTT
cdr3_aa: CASSPGGGSNQPQHF
d_call: -
v_call: TRBV9
clone_size: -
j_call: TRBJ1-5

cdr3_nt: TGTGCCAGCAGACACGGCTGGGGCTACACCTTC
cdr3_aa: CASRHGWGYTF
d_call: -
v_call: TRBV28
clone_size: -
j_call: TRBJ1-2

cdr3_nt: TGTGCCCGACGGACAGGGCTAGTTTCTAACTATGGCTACACCTTC
cdr3_aa: CARRTGLVSNYGYTF
d_call: TRBD1
v_call: TRBV30
clone_size: -
j_call: TRBJ1-2

cdr3_nt: TGCGCCAGCAGTGAACTGGGTATGAACGAGCAGTACTTC
cdr3_aa: CASSELGMNEQYF
d_call: -
v_call: TRBV10-2
clone_size: -
j_call: TRBJ2-7

cdr3_nt: TGTGCCAGCAGTCCCCCGGGGTTTACGGGAGGCTACACCTTC
cdr3_aa: CASSPPGFTGGYTF
d_call: -
v_call: TRBV28
clone_size: -
j_call: TRBJ1-2

cdr3_nt: TGTGCCAGCAGCGTGTTGGCCGGCTCCAACGAGCAGTACTTC
cdr3_aa: CASSVLAGSNEQYF
d_call: -
v_call: TRBV9
clone_size: -
j_call: TRBJ2-7

cdr3_nt: TGTGCCAGCAGCGTAACACTAGCGGGACCCTCCTACGAGCAGTACTTC
cdr3_aa: CASSVTLAGPSYEQYF
d_call: TRBD2
v_call: TRBV9
clone_size: -
j_call: TRBJ2-7

cdr3_nt: TGTGCCAGCAGCCCGGGACAGGGGGTCGCCACCGGGGAGCTGTTTTTT
cdr3_aa: CASSPGQGVATGELFF
d_call: TRBD1
v_call: TRBV7-9
clone_size: once
j_call: TRBJ2-2

cdr3_nt: TGTGCCAGCTCTTCCCCTTCGGATAGTACAAATGAGCAGTTCTTC
cdr3_aa: CASSSPSDSTNEQFF
d_call: -
v_call: TRBV18
clone_size: -
j_call: TRBJ2-1

cdr3_nt: TGTGCCAGCAGTTACGGACCAGGGGGGGAAAAACTGTTTTTT
cdr3_aa: CASSYGPGGEKLFF
d_call: TRBD1
v_call: TRBV6-5
clone_size: -
j_call: TRBJ1-4

cdr3_nt: TGTGCCAGCTCAAACGATGGGGGGGCCCGTGTGCAGTATTTT
cdr3_aa: CASSNDGGARVQYF
d_call: -
v_call: TRBV18
clone_size: -
j_call: TRBJ2-3

cdr3_nt: TGCGCCAGCAGCTTGGCGGGGTTTTCACCCCTCCACTTT
cdr3_aa: CASSLAGFSPLHF
d_call: -
v_call: TRBV5-1
clone_size: -
j_call: TRBJ1-6

cdr3_nt: TGCAGCGTTGGTTCAGGGGGCGCGAACACCGGGGAGCTGTTTTTT
cdr3_aa: CSVGSGGANTGELFF
d_call: TRBD1
v_call: TRBV29-1
clone_size: -
j_call: TRBJ2-2

cdr3_nt: TGTGCCAGCAGACTTGACAGGGGCTACAATGAGCAGTTCTTC
cdr3_aa: CASRLDRGYNEQFF
d_call: TRBD1
v_call: TRBV28
clone_size: -
j_call: TRBJ2-1

cdr3_nt: TGCGCCAGCAGCTTGTCGAGGGCAACAGCGGACCTTAATGGCTACACCTTC
cdr3_aa: CASSLSRATADLNGYTF
d_call: -
v_call: TRBV5-1
clone_size: -
j_call: TRBJ1-2

cdr3_nt: TGCGCCAGCAGCGTAGACTCGGGACTAGTGGTCGGTGAGCAGTTCTTC
cdr3_aa: CASSVDSGLVVGEQFF
d_call: TRBD2
v_call: TRBV5-1
clone_size: -
j_call: TRBJ2-1

cdr3_nt: TGCGCCAGCAGCTTGGCCCAAAGGGGAAACACTGAAGCTTTCTTT
cdr3_aa: CASSLAQRGNTEAFF
d_call: -
v_call: TRBV5-1
clone_size: -
j_call: TRBJ1-1

cdr3_nt: TGCGCCAGCAGTGAGGGGGGACAGGGGAGAGAGACCCAGTACTTC
cdr3_aa: CASSEGGQGRETQYF
d_call: TRBD1
v_call: TRBV10-1
clone_size: -
j_call: TRBJ2-5

cdr3_nt: TGTGCCAGCAGCTCCGTTGCGGACCCAGATACGCAGTATTTT
cdr3_aa: CASSSVADPDTQYF
d_call: -
v_call: TRBV5-4
clone_size: -
j_call: TRBJ2-3